This T cell receptor beta chain was sequenced for a study of shared clonotypes between healthy human individuals (dated by TCRdb to 2018 to 2021). Study-level background: The cohort comprised a couple of women and a few men aged 18 to 49 years. For each donor, CD4 naive and CD4 memory were each run on three plates, CD8 naive on two plates, and CD8 memory on one plate. To estimate repertoire size and how much clonotypes are shared between individuals, the study performed deep sequencing of blood TCR repertoires from roughly five healthy adults. Libraries were prepared and TCR repertoires were sequenced by different laboratories using diverse techniques, in order to increase sequencing depth and limit assay-specific biases. Each donor's leukapheresis produced roughly between about 0.8 and 10 billion PBMCs. Results the study describes overall, beyond this receptor: Larger estimated clonotype richness was generally found for naive subsets than for memory subsets. The genetic and exposure-history diversity represented was limited by the small number of donors. Pairwise subsampling led to the expectation that sequencing depth would affect the degree of clonotype sharing among donors. Only blood was sampled, and tissue TCR repertoires likely differ from those in blood. Even with the large sequencing depth, rarefaction of the sorted-subset datasets indicated that sequencing was incomplete. Higher generation probabilities were observed for clonotypes shared by all four sorted-subset donors than for non-shared clonotypes. When a few donors were compared, the shared fraction of clonotypes was roughly 4.8% for naive CD4, roughly 3.3% for naive CD8, more than 2% for memory CD4, and 0.35% to 0.5% for memory CD8.

Donors were healthy HIV-negative adults with no recently reported acute infections or vaccinations. Every donor was a Caucasian adult residing in Nashville, Tennessee, USA. CD4+ T cells were enriched through magnetic negative selection, after which naive cells were positively selected on CD45RA and the remaining negative fraction served as the memory subset. Blood was obtained by leukapheresis, after which PBMCs were separated by Ficoll-Histopaque density gradient centrifugation and cryopreserved in liquid nitrogen vapor phase. Analytical flow cytometry was used to check the purity and quantity of each magnetically sorted T cell population. Genomic DNA was isolated from every sorted fraction and measured by UV absorbance on a Nanodrop 2000c. This clone was counted once. The clone's antigen remains unknown. Base qualities are not recorded, but no much larger clone differs from it by a single base. This sample includes further DNA sequences coding for the same CDR3.

Using the deep immunoSEQ assay, TCR CDR3 regions were amplified from genomic DNA by multiplex PCR. Genomic DNA extracted from each cell subset was distributed evenly over all wells of several immunoSEQ 96-well plates, and each plate served as one replicate. For sorted subsets, each replicate PCR was loaded with roughly 0.2 ug genomic DNA, equivalent to some 27,000 T cell genomes. Purified libraries were quantified with a Qubit 3.0 fluorometer, sized on a Bioanalyzer 2100, and re-quantified with the KAPA Library Quantification kit. Each immunoSEQ 96-well plate was sequenced on its own single-read 150-cycle Illumina NextSeq 550 flow cell. In the paper's pipeline: Because the immunoSEQ output held only junctional sequences and lacked quality scores, the filtering could not match the filtering applied to full-length reads. Sequences were annotated with PyIR, a Python wrapper for IgBLAST v1.9, using IMGT germline references to assign V/J genes and CDR3. Reads with weak V/J assignments (E-value above 1e-6), missing CDR3, stop codons, out-of-frame junctions, or ambiguous translated residues were removed. V3J clonotypes were defined as sequences sharing the same inferred V gene, J gene, and CDR3 amino acid sequence. Percentage overlap between repertoires was computed as shared unique clonotypes divided by the size of the smaller repertoire. RTK rarefaction, the Chao1 estimator, and Recon v2.1 estimates of unobserved clonotypes were used to assess repertoire richness. OLGA was used to compute generation probabilities for all TCRbeta clonotypes that the gDNA method yielded from a handful of donors. Held by TCRdb, this immuneACCESS table contains in-frame sequences only and omits some clones. Under half of the omission traces to an unresolved V gene where checked; the cause of the rest is unknown. That table furnishes V, J and clone size, whereas the DNA furnished D and trimming. The sample profile shows 2.5 million or so clones; over 85% of them were found once. The top ten clones comprise about 0.13% of the sample.

Including cysteine and phenylalanine, the CDR3 has 15 amino acids. The CDR3 DNA has 45 bases and is translated from base 1. The V end loses 6 bases and the J end loses 1 base, and a stretch of 10 bases separates them. The germline V gene gives CDR1 as MDHEN and CDR2 as SYDVKM. The receptor was derived from a man between 18 and 35 years old in good health. This chain joins TRBV28 to TRBJ2-6; the D segment cannot be called with confidence. Sample: naive CD4+ T cells sorted from blood. What this sample's cell subset or site label stands for: CD45RA+ positively selected. The DNA reads TGTGCCAGCAGCTCGTCGGGTTCTGGGGCCAACGTCCTGACTTTC. Translation gives CASSSSGSGANVLTF.